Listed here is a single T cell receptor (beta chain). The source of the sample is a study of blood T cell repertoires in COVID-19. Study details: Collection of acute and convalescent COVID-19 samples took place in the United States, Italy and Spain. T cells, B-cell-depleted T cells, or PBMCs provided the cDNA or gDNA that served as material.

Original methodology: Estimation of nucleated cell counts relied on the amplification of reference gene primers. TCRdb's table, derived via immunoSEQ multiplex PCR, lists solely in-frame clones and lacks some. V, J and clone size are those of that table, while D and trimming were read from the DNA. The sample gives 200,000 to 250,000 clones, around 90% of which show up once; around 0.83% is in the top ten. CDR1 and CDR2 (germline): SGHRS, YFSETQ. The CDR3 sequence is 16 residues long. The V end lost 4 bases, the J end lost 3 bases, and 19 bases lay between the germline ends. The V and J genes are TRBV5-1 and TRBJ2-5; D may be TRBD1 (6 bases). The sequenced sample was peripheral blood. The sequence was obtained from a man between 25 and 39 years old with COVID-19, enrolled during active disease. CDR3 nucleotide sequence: TGCGCCAGCAGCCTCGGGATAGGGGGATCCGAAGAGACCCAGTACTTC. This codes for CASSLGIGGSEETQYF.